This T cell receptor (beta chain) was identified during a study of T cell changes during pregnancy in multiple sclerosis. The assay was immunoSEQ multiplex PCR, and TCRdb's table has in-frame clones only and misses some. In the table there are roughly 100,000 clones, around 91% of which are singletons. The V end lost 0 bases, the J end lost 5 bases, and 7 bases lay between the germline ends. Germline V lookup: CDR1 MNHNY, CDR2 SVGAGI (reference sequence). The CDR3 has 13 amino acids. The V gene is TRBV6-6, the J gene TRBJ2-5; perhaps TRBD2 as D (5 bases). This receptor was obtained from a female donor in good health, enrolled as a control in a pregnancy study. Sequences were derived from peripheral blood, sampled after pregnancy. CDR3 coding DNA: TGTGCCAGCAGTTACTCAGGCGGGGAGACCCAGTACTTC. Protein: CASSYSGGETQYF.